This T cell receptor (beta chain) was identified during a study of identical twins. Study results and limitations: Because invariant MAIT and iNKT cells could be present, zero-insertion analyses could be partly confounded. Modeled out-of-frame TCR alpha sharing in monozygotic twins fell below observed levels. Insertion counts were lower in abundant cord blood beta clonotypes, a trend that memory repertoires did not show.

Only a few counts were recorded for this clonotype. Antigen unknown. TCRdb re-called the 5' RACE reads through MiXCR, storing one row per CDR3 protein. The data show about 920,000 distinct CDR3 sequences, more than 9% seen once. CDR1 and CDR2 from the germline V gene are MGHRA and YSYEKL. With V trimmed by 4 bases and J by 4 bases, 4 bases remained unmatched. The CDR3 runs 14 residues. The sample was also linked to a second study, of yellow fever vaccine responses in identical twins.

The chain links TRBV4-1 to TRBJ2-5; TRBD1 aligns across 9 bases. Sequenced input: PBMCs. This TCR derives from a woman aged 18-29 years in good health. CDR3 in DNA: TGCGCCAGCAGCCGCTCGACAGGGGGAGAGACCCAGTACTTC. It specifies CASSRSTGGETQYF.